Listed here are 17 T cell receptor beta chains from one sample, sequenced in a study of technical replicates of blood from a few donors. Data came from immunoSEQ multiplex PCR; TCRdb stores just in-frame clones and leaves some out. Of about 66,000 clones listed, roughly 90% are singletons. The sample was PBMCs. These receptor sequences come from a human donor in good health. Some clones in this sample may be carry-over from other donors' samples.

This rearrangement joins TRBV18 to TRBJ1-5, with 7 bases identical to TRBD1. The CDR3 has 14 residues. Germline CDR1 is KGHSH and CDR2 is LQKENI. The trim removed 8 bases at V and 0 bases at J, leaving 4 bases unmatched. In nucleotides, the CDR3 is TGTGCCAGCCGCAAGGGGGCTAGCAATCAGCCCCAGCATTTT. Amino acids: CASRKGASNQPQHF.

This clone was found once. The rearrangement links TRBV19 to TRBJ1-2, with TRBD1 identical over 7 bases. Germline V gene sequence: CDR1 LNHDA, CDR2 SQIVND (reference sequence). With 6 bases clipped from V and 1 base from J, the junction kept 5 bases outside the gene matches. The CDR3 consists of 14 residues. As DNA, the CDR3 is TGTGCCAGTAGCCAGGACAGGCTTAACTATGGCTACACCTTC. Protein sequence: CASSQDRLNYGYTF.

V usage is TRBV7-9 and J usage is TRBJ2-5; TRBD2 matches 9 bases. The CDR3 spans 18 residues. Trimming at V came to 2 bases and at J to 5 bases, leaving 15 bases not matched to a gene. CDR1 is SEHNR and CDR2 is FQNEAQ in the germline V gene (reference sequence). CDR3 residues: CASSLSGLMRGGLETQYF. The DNA of the CDR3 is TGTGCCAGCAGCTTATCGGGGCTTATGCGGGGGGGCCTTGAGACCCAGTACTTC.

The V gene is TRBV6-5, the J gene TRBJ1-3; D gene unclear. This CDR3 has 15 amino acids. Trimming pared 6 bases from V and 0 bases from J, leaving 12 bases between. CDR1 is MNHEY, CDR2 SVGAGI, per germline. The CDR3 DNA is TGTGCCAGCAGCCGGGAGATGCGCTCTGGAAACACCATATATTTT. Its protein product is CASSREMRSGNTIYF.

The table lists this clone with a few counts. The rearrangement links TRBV2 to TRBJ1-1, with D maybe TRBD1 (5 bases). The V gene's germline CDR1 is SNHLY and CDR2 FYNNEI. The germline V and J ends were trimmed by 11 bases and 4 bases, with 17 bases remaining between them. This CDR3 is built from 13 residues. The CDR3 region has the DNA TGTGCCGGGGCGGGGGAAGGGATCACTGAAGCTTTCTTT. Its protein product is CAGAGEGITEAFF. Filled out from reference TRBV2 and TRBJ1-1, the complete variable domain reads EPEVTQTPSHQVTQMGQEVILRCVPISNHLYFYWYRQILGQKVEFLVSFYNNEISEKSEIFDDQFSVERPDGSNFTLKIRSTKLEDSAMYFCAGAGEGITEAFFGQGTRLTVV.

The J gene is TRBJ2-7, the V gene TRBV5-1; a possible D gene is TRBD2 (5 bases). Germline V CDR1 and CDR2: SGHRS, YFSETQ. The CDR3 has 15 residues. The V end lost 2 bases, the J end lost 2 bases, and 14 bases lay between the germline ends. The CDR3 DNA sequence: TGCGCCAGCAGCTTCCAGAGCGGATCTCCCTACGAGCAGTACTTC. The encoded protein is CASSFQSGSPYEQYF.

The CDR3 region has the DNA TGTGCCAGCCTCTCAGGGGGAGGAAACACCATATATTTT. This sequence encodes CASLSGGGNTIYF. The V gene is TRBV6-5, the J gene TRBJ1-3, with TRBD1 matching 7 bases. CDR1 and CDR2 from the germline V gene are MNHEY and SVGAGI. After removal of 8 bases from V and 4 bases from J, the junction contained 5 bases not matched to a gene. The CDR3 consists of 13 residues.

The rearrangement uses TRBV5-6 and TRBJ2-7; TRBD2 matches 7 bases. The V segment lost 4 bases and the J segment 3 bases; nucleotides outside the gene matches: 7. Germline V gene data show CDR1 as SGHDT and CDR2 as YYEEEE. There are 14 residues in the CDR3. DNA for the CDR3: TGTGCCAGCAGCCGGGAGGAGTGGGGCTACGAGCAGTACTTC. Translating it yields CASSREEWGYEQYF.

This clone appeared a few times. CDR3 coding DNA: TGCAGCGTTACAGGGGGCGAGGCCCGCGGCTACACCTTC. This encodes CSVTGGEARGYTF. The genes are TRBV29-1 and TRBJ1-2; TRBD1 agrees at 9 bases. The CDR3 extends over 13 amino acids. V lost 5 bases, J lost 8 bases, and 9 bases stayed unmatched. The germline V gene encodes CDR1 SQVTM and CDR2 ANQGSEA.

This clone was picked up a small number of times. CDR3 amino acids: CASSVEPRAKNIQYF. CDR3 sequence (DNA): TGTGCCAGCAGCGTAGAACCGCGAGCCAAAAACATTCAGTACTTC. The chain employs TRBV9 and TRBJ2-4; D gene unclear. Germline V gene lookup returns CDR1 SGDLS and CDR2 YYNGEE. The CDR3 loop spans 15 amino acids. The V gene lost 0 bases and the J gene lost 0 bases, with 7 bases spanning the gap.

The chain recombines TRBV14 with TRBJ2-7; D is unclear. The CDR3 covers 11 residues. The V and J ends lost 2 bases and 6 bases respectively, with 5 bases between them. From germline, CDR1 is SGHDN and CDR2 FVKESK. The CDR3 spells CASSQSREQYF. The CDR3 nucleotides read TGTGCCAGCAGCCAATCTCGCGAGCAGTACTTC. Filled out from reference TRBV14 and TRBJ2-7, the complete variable domain reads EAGVTQFPSHSVIEKGQTVTLRCDPISGHDNLYWYRRVMGKEIKFLLHFVKESKQDESGMPNNRFLAERTGGTYSTLKVQPAELEDSGVYFCASSQSREQYFGPGTRLTVT.

The chain links TRBV7-2 to TRBJ1-5; 7 bases are shared with TRBD1. The ends lost 3 bases at V and 6 bases at J; junction bases unmatched: 5. The CDR3 totals 14 residues. Germline lookup yields CDR1 SGHTA and CDR2 FQGNSA. CDR3 in amino acids: CASSFGQEGQPQHF. The CDR3 DNA is TGTGCCAGCAGCTTCGGACAGGAAGGTCAGCCCCAGCATTTT. The whole variable domain, filled in from reference TRBV7-2 and TRBJ1-5, reads GAGVSQSPSNKVTEKGKDVELRCDPISGHTALYWYRQSLGQGLEFLIYFQGNSAPDKSGLPSDRFSAERTGGSVSTLTIQRTQQEDSAVYLCASSFGQEGQPQHFGDGTRLSIL.

This chain joins TRBV7-6 and TRBJ2-5; D remains unclear. This CDR3 spans 13 amino acids. Germline CDR1 reads SGHVS; CDR2 reads FNYEAQ. V was clipped by 5 bases and J by 5 bases, with 12 bases between them. Written as DNA, the CDR3 is TGTGCCAGCAGCCCCCGACGAGGCGAGACCCAGTACTTC. This translates into CASSPRRGETQYF.

The gene calls are TRBV4-3 and TRBJ1-3, with a possible D match to TRBD1 (5 bases). This CDR3 has 13 amino acids. The germline V and J ends were trimmed by 0 bases and 8 bases, with 8 bases remaining between them. Germline values: CDR1 LGHNA, CDR2 YSLEER. This chain's CDR3 is CASSQDREDTIYF. The CDR3 coding sequence is TGCGCCAGCAGCCAAGACAGGGAGGACACCATATATTTT.

The table lists this clone with a few counts. The chain has TRBV7-6 and TRBJ2-3, with TRBD2 as a possible D gene (6 bases). Germline V gives CDR1 SGHVS, CDR2 FNYEAQ. Trimming cost V 1 base and J 2 bases, with 13 bases left between them. This CDR3 region has 16 residues. The CDR3 loop reads CASSLGAGRFTDTQYF. Here the CDR3 DNA reads TGTGCCAGCAGCTTAGGGGCGGGAAGATTCACAGATACGCAGTATTTT.

V usage is TRBV6-1 and J usage is TRBJ2-3; 10 bases match TRBD2. The germline gives CDR1 MNHNS, CDR2 SASEGT. This CDR3 spans 15 amino acids. J lost 4 bases, V lost 6 bases, and 7 bases had no gene match. The DNA of the CDR3 is TGTGCCAGCAGCTTAGCGGGGGGCAAATCAGATACGCAGTATTTT. Amino acid sequence: CASSLAGGKSDTQYF.

The V call is TRBV4-3, the J call TRBJ2-7; TRBD1 agrees at 12 bases. This CDR3 has 15 residues. Per the germline V gene, CDR1 is LGHNA and CDR2 is YSLEER. The ends lost 3 bases at V and 4 bases at J; junction bases unmatched: 4. CDR3 protein: CASSQGTGGLYEQYF. DNA of the CDR3: TGCGCCAGCAGCCAGGGGACAGGGGGCTTGTACGAGCAGTACTTC.